This T cell receptor (beta chain) was documented in a study of cytomegalovirus exposure and HLA in healthy donors (dated by TCRdb to about 2017). For context, the study as a whole: An earlier analysis of around 600 of the donors reported about 250 Gb of sequence data and 117 million unique TCR beta sequences from roughly 180 million T cells. About 300 gigabases of sequencing data and around 85 million unique TCR sequences made up an early release that covered around 640 HLA-typed donors. Among the roughly 400 genotyped donors, about 85% belonged to the genetic ancestry cluster associated with self-reported Caucasian donors. The study was designed to test whether signatures of past pathogen exposure could be identified by cataloging public T cell receptors. Using immunosequencing, the study profiled T cell repertoires from 666 subjects and related those repertoires to cytomegalovirus serostatus. Besides the first cohort of approximately 670 subjects, a separate validation cohort made up of over a hundred different subjects was used. The study combined high-throughput TCR immunosequencing, statistical association of individual TCRs with disease status, and machine learning to predict cytomegalovirus infection status. In a later analysis, previously published TCR beta repertoires from 550 to 750 donors were re-analyzed and high-resolution HLA genotyping was added so that TCR occurrence patterns could be studied. Rather than using new phenotypic data, the later analysis identified candidate immune exposures from TCR beta sequences and from how often those sequences occurred across donors. In an earlier analysis of around 540 of the donors, high-throughput TCR beta sequencing was used to judge whether each TCR beta V gene segment behaved as functional or pseudogenic. Donor age, sex, ethnicity and CMV serostatus were collected together with the repertoire data. Genome-wide SNP genotypes for about 60% of the roughly 700 donors were used in a later genetic analysis, which treated that subset as a discovery cohort. All discovery cohort repertoires had been generated on a single sequencing platform. Class I and class II HLA loci were covered by the typing at four-digit resolution. The number of donors typed differed by locus, with 629-630 for A, B, C, DRB1 and DQB1, around 500 for DQA1, about 610 for DPA1, and 400 to 490 for DPB1. Roughly 5 DR-DQ haplotypes were treated as single units for association and clustering because of strong linkage in the cohort. Among a few hundred genotyped donors of the cohort, an average of approximately 230,000 unique TCR beta nucleotide sequences were sequenced per donor, roughly a sixth of them non-productive. The study at large found these results: The authors suggested that the approach could potentially be extended to other disease states and immunological phenotypes. Because the 87-base-pair reads could not distinguish some IMGT-functional V segments, including TRBV6-2 and TRBV6-3, those segments were excluded. A later analysis found that TCR association rates varied across HLA loci, with DRB1 alleles showing the most associated TCRs and HLA-C alleles the fewest. In a later analysis, several top co-occurrence clusters were reported to appear linked to parvovirus B19, influenza, CMV and Epstein-Barr virus. Specific HLA alleles were associated with 15,000 to 20,000 TCR beta sequences at a false discovery rate of 0.05 in a later analysis. Because HLA typing was unavailable for some donors at each locus, only the typed subset was used in association tests. Immune exposure information for the cohort was limited to CMV serostatus. In a later analysis, HLA-associated TCR beta chains showed more clonal expansion and lower generation probabilities than non-associated chains that were equally common. Across donors, most TCR sequences were observed very rarely, whereas some public TCRs were present in many individuals. In an earlier analysis of fewer than 750 of the donors, most TCR beta V segments were observed in productive rearrangements about 87% or about 30% of the time, broadly matching IMGT annotations. A further reported finding was that TCR beta sequences accurately predicted the HLA-A and HLA-B alleles for most subjects in the first cohort. The study gave a list of 150 to 200 TCR beta chains associated with cytomegalovirus. In vitro tests confirmed that three of the cytomegalovirus-associated TCR beta chains recognize cytomegalovirus antigens. When HLA alleles, especially DR and DQ, strongly co-occurred, attributing TCR associations to individual alleles was difficult. According to a later analysis, most CMV-associated TCR beta chains appeared to be HLA-restricted, and the HLA associations seemed to be driven largely by CMV exposure. Because counts were too low, about 18 rarely observed V segments, including chromosome 9 orphons, were left out of the earlier analysis of 587 of the donors. Correlated functional status among segregating V segments might reflect linkage disequilibrium, but an unknown experimental factor could not be ruled out. Roughly uniform sequencing depth across donors was assumed in presence/absence analyses, although this assumption may not hold. According to a later genetic analysis, donors in an Asian-associated ancestry cluster had fewer N-insertions in productive TCRs than the roughly 660-donor mean. This cohort had only TCR beta chains sequenced, and the lack of alpha or paired-chain data limited which features could be detected. The classifier was reported to diagnose cytomegalovirus status with high specificity and sensitivity in both the original cohort and the validation cohort. A later genetic analysis associated a missense DCLRE1C variant with V-gene and J-gene trimming of TCR beta chains, and an independent cohort replicated the association. The sequencing pipeline was judged likely to have produced a cluster of highly shared sequence variants as a technical artifact.

The method was the immunoSEQ multiplex PCR assay. For the multiplex PCR, a mixture combining 60 forward primers for TCR Vbeta segments and 13 reverse primers for TCR Jbeta segments was used. The CDR3 region of rearranged TCR beta genes was amplified from genomic DNA by a multiplex PCR assay. On the Illumina HiSeq System, the amplified TCR beta libraries were sequenced as 87-base-pair reads. On the authors' methods: Across the 700 or so repertoires, a later analysis counted around 80 million unique TCR beta chains, roughly 11 million of which were shared by at least two donors. A nearest-neighbor algorithm error-corrected the raw reads and collapsed the reads into unique sequences, merging closely related sequences to remove PCR and sequencing errors. V, D and J gene segments were assigned by aligning CDR3 sequences to IMGT reference sequences. For a sequence to be retained, a match of at least six nucleotides was required to both a V gene segment and a J gene segment. A rearrangement counted as productive if the CDR3 had no stop codons and remained in frame with V and J, and every other rearrangement counted as non-productive. CDR3 was defined according to IMGT convention as the region running from the second conserved V-encoded cysteine to the conserved J-encoded phenylalanine. In an earlier analysis of more than 550 of the donors, sequences lacking an unambiguous match to a single V gene segment were excluded. In an earlier analysis of approximately 560 of the donors, a V segment was called functional when productive rearrangements were above 56.7%, and segregating when the standard deviation between donors exceeded 5%. To diagnose cytomegalovirus status from the catalog of TCR beta chain sequences, a statistical classification framework was built. A later analysis assigned V and J genes by comparing TCR nucleotide sequences with IMGT/GENE-DB human TR gene sequences. A later analysis assigned CDR3 sequences and most-parsimonious VDJ recombination scenarios with the TCRdist pipeline. A later analysis defined each TCR beta chain by its CDR3 amino acid sequence plus V-gene family, and excluded reads lacking a unique V-gene family. A later analysis removed several hundred highly shared, low-generation-probability nucleotide sequences to deal with suspected cross-contamination and a sequencing artifact. In a later analysis, a clonal expansion index for each public chain was calculated from normalized within-repertoire ranks of inferred template counts. In a later analysis, generation probabilities were computed with a VDJ recombination model fitted to out-of-frame rearrangements, and the resulting probabilities were checked against IGoR. In a later analysis, TCR-TCR, TCR-HLA and TCR-CMV co-occurrence was scored with hypergeometric tests, and a repertoire-size bias correction was applied to TCR pairs. False discovery rates were estimated in a later analysis by permuting HLA or CMV assignments 20 times. In a later analysis, co-occurring TCRs were grouped using DBSCAN, and TCRdist sequence similarity was added for clustering within HLA-allele-positive subsets. Co-occurrence clustering excluded repertoires with fewer than 30,000 or more than 120,000 public chains, plus five with anomalous nucleotide sharing. TCRdb retrieved this table from immuneACCESS and kept in-frame rearrangements only. Not all clones are present; in checked studies, unresolved V genes account for under half, and no reason is known for the remainder. V and J calls plus clone size are reproduced from that table; the DNA served to infer D and trimming. This sample's records show around 140,000 clones. The top ten constitute 1.5% to 1.7% of the sample.

The cohort comprised hundreds of healthy bone marrow donors. At the time of sampling, all cohort members were nominally healthy, though unrecorded immune exposures were likely present. The donor was CMV seronegative and belonged to the group of over 350 seronegative cohort members. A peripheral blood sample was provided by each donor, and peripheral blood mononuclear cells were used for TCR beta sequencing. The Qiagen DNeasy Blood Extraction Kit was used to extract genomic DNA from the blood cell samples. About this clone: Its cognate antigen has yet to be identified.

The CDR3 measures 16 amino acids from cysteine to phenylalanine. Kept here is only the CDR3 DNA, which spans 48 bases and is read in frame from base 1. For CDR1 and CDR2, the germline V gene (reference sequence) lists SGHNT and YYREEE. Clipping removes 1 base from V and 6 bases from J, with 7 as the unmatched junction base count. The chain is encoded by TRBV5-4 joined to TRBJ1-2, and TRBD1 matches 12 of the central bases. This TCR came from a woman aged 40 to 50 in good health and CMV-seronegative. The sequenced sample was PBMCs. The nucleotide sequence reads as follows: TGTGCCAGCAGCTTGAGGGGGACAGGGGGCTCCGATGGCTACACCTTC. Translated, it gives CASSLRGTGGSDGYTF.